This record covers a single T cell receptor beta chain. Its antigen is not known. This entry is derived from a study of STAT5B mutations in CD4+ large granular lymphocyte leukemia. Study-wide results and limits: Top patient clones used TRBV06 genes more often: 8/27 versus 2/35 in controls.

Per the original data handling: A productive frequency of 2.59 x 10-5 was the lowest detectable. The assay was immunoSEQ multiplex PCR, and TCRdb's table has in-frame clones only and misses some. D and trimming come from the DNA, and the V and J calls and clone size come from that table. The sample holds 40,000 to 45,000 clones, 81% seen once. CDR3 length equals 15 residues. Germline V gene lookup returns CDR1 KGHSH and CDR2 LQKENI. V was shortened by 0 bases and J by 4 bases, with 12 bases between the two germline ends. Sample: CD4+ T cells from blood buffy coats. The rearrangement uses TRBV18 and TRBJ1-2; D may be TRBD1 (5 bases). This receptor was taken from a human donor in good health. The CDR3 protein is CASSPPTAPSYGYTF. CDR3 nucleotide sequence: TGTGCCAGCTCACCACCGACAGCCCCAAGCTATGGCTACACCTTC.